This T cell receptor (beta chain) comes out of a study of PD-L1 blockade in urothelial cancer. Overall study: Atezolizumab 1,200 mg was given intravenously every 3 weeks, starting 2014. Among blood samples, the median T cell count was 141,255. Whole-study results and caveats: Clones that were tumor-associated expanded more in the blood of durable-benefit patients at 3 weeks.

This CDR3 has 15 amino acids. V was clipped by 2 bases and J by 1 base; unmatched bases: 3. CDR1 and CDR2 (germline): SGHDT, YYEEEE. On this clone: Its antigen remains unknown.

Time point in this sample: peripheral blood 6 weeks after treatment start. Clones were read by immunoSEQ multiplex PCR, and TCRdb kept only the in-frame ones, dropping some. The data show some 110,000 clones, roughly 91% seen once. This TCR was recovered from a man between 60 and 70 years old with urothelial cancer. The V call is TRBV5-6, the J call TRBJ2-5; 9 bases fit TRBD2. This specimen was PBMCs, taken around atezolizumab (anti-PD-L1) treatment. The CDR3 sequence is CASSFSGGLQETQYF. In nucleotides, the CDR3 is TGTGCCAGCAGCTTTAGCGGGGGACTCCAAGAGACCCAGTACTTC.